This TCR beta chain was captured by sequencing in a study of cytomegalovirus exposure and HLA in healthy donors. Study-wide points: Data from an earlier analysis indicated that most TCR beta V segments were productive either about 90% or about 30% of the time. In a later analysis, DRB1 alleles had the most associated TCRs; HLA-C alleles the fewest.

A note on this clone: No antigen is known for it.

The CDR3 sequence is 14 residues long. Germline CDR1 is KGHSH and CDR2 is LQKENI. After removal of 5 bases from V and 10 bases from J, the junction contained 10 bases not matched to a gene. The primer mix had 60 Vbeta and 13 Jbeta primers. The table came from immunoSEQ multiplex PCR; TCRdb's copy has only in-frame clones and leaves some out. The sample includes 200,000 to 250,000 clones, more than 60% of them seen just once. The sequence was collected from a woman aged 60-70 years in good health and CMV-seropositive. The J gene is TRBJ1-1, the V gene TRBV18; the match to TRBD1 covers 10 bases. The sequenced sample consisted of PBMCs. This CDR3 reads CASSSGGTGDLAFF. CDR3 DNA sequence: TGTGCCAGCTCATCGGGCGGGACAGGGGATTTAGCTTTCTTT.